This T cell receptor beta chain was observed in a study of T cell changes during pregnancy in multiple sclerosis. Sequencing used immunoSEQ multiplex PCR; TCRdb keeps in-frame clones, though not all of them. Among approximately 41,000 clones listed, roughly 92% were seen once. Germline loops: CDR1 SNHLY, CDR2 FYNNEI. Trimming stripped 6 bases from V and 9 bases from J, with 14 bases between. The CDR3 runs to 12 residues. Material: CD4+ T cells from peripheral blood mononuclear cells, obtained in the first trimester of pregnancy. This TCR derives from a female donor with multiple sclerosis, enrolled in a pregnancy study. This chain joins TRBV2 and TRBJ1-1; D call uncertain. CDR3 loop: CASSDYPGQAFF. The CDR3 DNA sequence: TGTGCCAGCAGCGACTACCCAGGTCAAGCTTTCTTT.